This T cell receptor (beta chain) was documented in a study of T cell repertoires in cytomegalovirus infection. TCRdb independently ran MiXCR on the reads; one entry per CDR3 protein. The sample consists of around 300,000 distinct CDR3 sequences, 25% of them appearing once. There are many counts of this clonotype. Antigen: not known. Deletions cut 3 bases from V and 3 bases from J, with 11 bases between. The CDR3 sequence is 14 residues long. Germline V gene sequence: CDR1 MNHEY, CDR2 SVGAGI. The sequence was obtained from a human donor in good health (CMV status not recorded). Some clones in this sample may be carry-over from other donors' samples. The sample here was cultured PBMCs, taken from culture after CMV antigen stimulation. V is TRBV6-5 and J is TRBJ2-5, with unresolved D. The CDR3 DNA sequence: TGTGCCAGCAGTTATAATGGGGTGGAAGAGACCCAGTACTTC. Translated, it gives CASSYNGVEETQYF.